This entry lists 7 T cell receptor beta chains sequenced from one sample in a study of T cell responses to AZD1222 COVID-19 vaccine. Clones were read by immunoSEQ multiplex PCR, and TCRdb kept only the in-frame ones, dropping some. The sample consists of roughly 91,000 clones, nearly 90% of them appearing once. The material was peripheral blood, obtained on day 0 of AZD1222 vaccination. The source of these receptors is an adult in good health.

J is TRBJ2-7 and V is TRBV23-1; 7 bases line up with TRBD2. TRBV23-1 is an ORF; its function is uncertain. CDR3 length: 15 amino acids. V was pared by 0 bases and J by 5 bases, with 7 bases of the junction left unmatched. The CDR3 DNA reads TGCGCCAGCAGTCAATCTCGTCCAGCGGGAAACGAGCAGTACGTC. Translating it yields CASSQSRPAGNEQYV.

The chain has TRBV5-5 and TRBJ1-5; the D is unclear. The V gene's germline CDR1 is SGHKS and CDR2 YYEKEE (reference sequence). The CDR3 covers 15 residues. Trimming cost V 0 bases and J 1 base, with 8 bases left between them. The CDR3 loop reads CASSLVSGSNQPQHF. CDR3 nucleotides: TGTGCCAGCAGCTTGGTTTCTGGGAGCAATCAGCCCCAGCATTTT.

V usage is TRBV7-2 and J usage is TRBJ2-5; TRBD2 agrees at 9 bases. Germline V gene sequence: CDR1 SGHTA, CDR2 FQGNSA. The V gene end was trimmed by 6 bases and the J gene end by 3 bases; junction bases not matched to a gene: 8. The CDR3 loop spans 15 amino acids. The CDR3: CASSMRTSAKETQYF. DNA for the CDR3: TGTGCCAGCAGTATGAGGACTAGCGCGAAAGAGACCCAGTACTTC.

J is TRBJ1-5 and V is TRBV19; D possibly corresponds to TRBD1 (5 bases). Germline V gene sequence: CDR1 LNHDA, CDR2 SQIVND (reference sequence). The CDR3 sequence is 15 residues long. Trimming pared 5 bases from V and 5 bases from J, leaving 16 bases between. In nucleotides, the CDR3 is TGTGCCAGTAGTCTGATCGTCAGGGATCATCAGCCCCAGCATTTT. This gives the protein CASSLIVRDHQPQHF.

This chain uses TRBV2 with TRBJ2-7; 13 nucleotides match TRBD2. Per the germline V gene, CDR1 is SNHLY and CDR2 is FYNNEI. The CDR3 covers 15 residues. V lost 4 bases and J lost 3; bases outside the gene matches: 3. The CDR3 bases are TGTGCCAGCAGTGGGACTAGCGGGGGCATCTACGAGCAGTACGTC. Translation gives CASSGTSGGIYEQYV.

Concerning this clone: No DNA is shown, since the ends of the CDR3 on it are uncertain; the CDR3 is the one TCRdb lists. This rearrangement joins TRBV11-2 to TRBJ1-3. From germline, CDR1 is SGHAT and CDR2 FQNNGV. The CDR3 length equals 14 residues, ends included. This CDR3 is CASTQWALGSPLDF.

The V call is TRBV19, the J call TRBJ2-7, with D unclear. CDR3 length: 14 residues. Trimming removed 6 bases at V and 4 bases at J, with 16 bases between. CDR1 and CDR2 (germline): LNHDA, SQIVND (reference sequence). CDR3 residues: CASREPVPPYEQYV. In nucleotides, the CDR3 is TGTGCCAGTAGAGAGCCCGTCCCGCCTTACGAGCAGTACGTC.